The source of this T cell receptor beta chain is a study of T-cell memory formation after mild COVID-19. Overall study findings and caveats: Day 15 to 85 contracting clones showed balanced CD4/CD8; later expanders leaned CD4+.

CDR1 is LGHNA, CDR2 YSLEER, per germline. V lost 3 bases to trimming and J lost 7 bases; unmatched junction nucleotides: 11. The CDR3 extends over 18 amino acids. At least ten counts were recorded for this clonotype. The antigen is not known. TCRdb recomputed calls from the 5' RACE reads with MiXCR, one row per CDR3 protein. The sample consists of roughly 340,000 distinct CDR3 sequences, roughly 15% of them appearing once. The rearrangement uses TRBV4-3 and TRBJ2-2, with 13 bases aligning to TRBD2. The receptor was derived from a man between 18 and 29 years old who had mild COVID-19 (a few samples of this study predate the infection). Cell type and time point are not known. The material sequenced was PBMCs or a T cell subset sorted from them (not recorded which). The CDR3 region has the DNA TGCGCCAGCAGCCAGGAAACCGGGACTAGCGGGGAGGACGGGGAGCTGTTTTTT. Its translation is CASSQETGTSGEDGELFF.